This T cell receptor (beta chain) came from a study of blood T cell repertoires in COVID-19. The germline V and J ends were trimmed by 0 bases and 4 bases, with 7 bases remaining between them. This CDR3 comprises 13 residues. Germline V gene data show CDR1 as SGHRS and CDR2 as YFSETQ. Residents of 20 to 25 US areas, aged roughly 18 to 89 years, made up the participants. Assignments of participants to cohorts depended upon their own reported clinical history. Authors' data handling: Amplification of reference gene primers provided the estimated nucleated cell counts. Repertoires were generated with immunoSEQ multiplex PCR, while TCRdb's copy carries only in-frame clones and drops some. That table gives V, J and clone size, and the DNA gave D and trimming. The table records over 200,000 clones, approximately 85% of them present only once.

The sequence was obtained from a woman in her 50s who had recovered from COVID-19. This rearrangement joins TRBV5-1 to TRBJ1-1; D might be TRBD1 (5 bases). The sequencing input was PBMCs or T cells enriched from blood (not recorded which). CDR3 region: CASSLEGPTEAFF. The CDR3 region has the DNA TGCGCCAGCAGCTTGGAGGGGCCCACTGAAGCTTTCTTT. The full variable domain, in which reference TRBV5-1 and TRBJ1-1 provide the parts outside the CDR3, is KAGVTQTPRYLIKTRGQQVTLSCSPISGHRSVSWYQQTPGQGLQFLFEYFSETQRNKGNFPGRFSGRQFSNSRSEMNVSTLELGDSALYLCASSLEGPTEAFFGQGTRLTVV.